This TCR beta chain was obtained from a study of blood T cell repertoires in COVID-19. Study overall: The study drew acute and convalescent COVID-19 samples from the United States, Italy and Spain. PBMCs, B-cell-depleted T cells, or T cells were the source of the cDNA or gDNA that made up the material.

The CDR3 extends over 11 amino acids. CDR1 is SNHLY, CDR2 FYNNEI, per germline. The table lists this clone with a few counts. The junction shows a germline mismatch at one end, possibly a read error. Original processing notes: Scientists estimated how many nucleated cells there were by amplifying reference gene primers. TCRdb's table, derived via immunoSEQ multiplex PCR, lists solely in-frame clones and lacks some. That table furnishes V, J and clone size, whereas the DNA furnished D and trimming. The sample shows 28,000 or so clones, roughly 87% of them seen only once. The sample taken for sequencing was peripheral blood. The J gene is TRBJ2-7, the V gene TRBV2; weak D call: TRBD2 (5 bases). The TCR sequence derives from a man between 60 and 75 years old with COVID-19, enrolled during active disease. CDR3: CASSAGEGLDF. CDR3 in DNA: TGTGCCAGCAGCGCCGGGGAAGGATTGGACTTC.